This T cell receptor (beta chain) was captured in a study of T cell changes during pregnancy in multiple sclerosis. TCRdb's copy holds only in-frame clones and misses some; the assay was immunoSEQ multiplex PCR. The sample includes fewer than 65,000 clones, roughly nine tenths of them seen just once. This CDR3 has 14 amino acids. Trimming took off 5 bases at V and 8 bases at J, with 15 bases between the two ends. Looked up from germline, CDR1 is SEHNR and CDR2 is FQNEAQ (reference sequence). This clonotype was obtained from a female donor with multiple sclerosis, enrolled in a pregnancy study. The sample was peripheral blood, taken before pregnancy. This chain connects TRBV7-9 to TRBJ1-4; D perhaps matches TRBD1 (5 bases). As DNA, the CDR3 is TGTGCCAGCAGCACAAGGGGAGGGGCGGAAAAACTGTTTTTT. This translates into CASSTRGGAEKLFF.